Listed below are T cell receptor beta chains from one sample, sequenced in a study of CD8 T cells in ankylosing spondylitis. Using its own MiXCR run on the 5' RACE reads, TCRdb lists one record per CDR3 protein. The sample shows about 450,000 distinct CDR3 sequences, roughly a quarter of them seen only once. What was sequenced was blood, either unsorted or a sorted T cell fraction (not recorded which). All receptors come from a male donor with ankylosing spondylitis. Each CDR3 is given with its conserved first and last residue. The D gene is left open where the match is weak. Clone size is given for some rows only: seen once, a few or many times, or a class if the clone is expanded.

cdr3_aa	cdr3_nt	clone_size	d_call	v_call	j_call
CASSRVRSRMNTEAFF	TGTGCCAGCAGCCGAGTCAGGTCCAGGATGAACACTGAAGCTTTCTTT	few	-	TRBV7-9	TRBJ1-1
CSAWLLAGGRADTQYF	TGCAGTGCTTGGCTCCTAGCGGGAGGGAGGGCAGATACGCAGTATTTT	-	TRBD2	TRBV20-1	TRBJ2-3
CASSRSRAGELFF	TGTGCCAGCAGTCGCTCTAGAGCCGGGGAGCTGTTTTTT	-	-	TRBV12-3/TRBV12-4	TRBJ2-2
CSATGLAGAYEQYF	TGCAGTGCTACCGGACTAGCGGGAGCATACGAGCAGTACTTC	once	TRBD2	TRBV20-1	TRBJ2-7
CSALQSGANVLTF	TGCAGTGCTCTGCAATCTGGGGCCAACGTCCTGACTTTC	few	-	TRBV20-1	TRBJ2-6
CASSDRGATNTGELFF	TGTGCCAGCAGTGATAGAGGGGCCACGAACACCGGGGAGCTGTTTTTT	few	-	TRBV2	TRBJ2-2
CASRTTGGSYEQYF	TGTGCCAGCAGAACCACGGGGGGGTCCTACGAGCAGTACTTC	-	TRBD2	TRBV11-1	TRBJ2-7
CGTRTSSSYNEQFF	TGCGGAACAAGGACCTCGAGCTCCTACAATGAGCAGTTCTTC	-	-	TRBV20-1	TRBJ2-1
CATGVTANYGYTF	TGTGCCACCGGGGTAACAGCCAACTATGGCTACACCTTC	-	-	TRBV27	TRBJ1-2
CSAAATTSGNTIYF	TGCAGCGCCGCAGCCACAACCTCTGGAAACACCATATATTTT	once	-	TRBV29-1	TRBJ1-3
CSANIPGLPQETQYF	TGCAGTGCAAACATCCCGGGACTACCACAAGAGACCCAGTACTTC	-	TRBD2	TRBV20-1	TRBJ2-5
CASSFYGGRREETQYF	TGTGCCAGCAGCTTTTACGGCGGGAGGCGGGAAGAGACCCAGTACTTC	few	TRBD2	TRBV11-2	TRBJ2-5
CATSDPGTASTDTQYF	TGTGCCACCAGTGACCCGGGGACAGCCAGCACAGATACGCAGTATTTT	few	TRBD1	TRBV24-1	TRBJ2-3
CASSQERLQETQYF	TGTGCCAGCAGCCAAGAGAGGCTCCAAGAGACCCAGTACTTC	few	-	TRBV4-2	TRBJ2-5
CASSLAEVYGYTF	TGTGCCAGCTCACTGGCGGAAGTCTACGGCTACACCTTC	-	-	TRBV18	TRBJ1-2
CASKPIAPNYEQYF	TGCGCCAGCAAACCAATAGCGCCCAACTACGAGCAGTACTTC	-	-	TRBV10-2	TRBJ2-7
CATSRRVGTSSGDEQFF	TGTGCCACCAGCAGAAGGGTCGGGACTAGCTCAGGGGATGAGCAGTTCTTC	once	TRBD2	TRBV15	TRBJ2-1
CASSTGLAGSNYNEQFF	TGCGCCAGCAGCACAGGACTAGCGGGATCTAATTACAATGAGCAGTTCTTC	few	TRBD2	TRBV5-1	TRBJ2-1
CATSRGGLGYEQYF	TGTGCCACCAGCAGAGGAGGACTGGGATACGAGCAGTACTTC	-	-	TRBV15	TRBJ2-7